This TCR beta chain came from a study of T cells in Graves' hyperthyroidism and ophthalmopathy. Germline V CDR1 and CDR2: MNHEY, SVGAGI. The CDR3 consists of 16 residues. The ends lost 2 bases at V and 2 bases at J; junction bases unmatched: 5. In this sample, this clonotype turned up many times. The sample of blood was obtained at first hyperthyroidism diagnosis (before any ophthalmopathy symptoms). There were TCR beta CDR3 regions amplified from RNA transcripts. Initially, a first-round RT-PCR of the TCR CDR3 employed the HTBI primer set. TCRdb re-called the multiplex PCR reads through MiXCR, storing one row per CDR3 protein. The table has roughly 580,000 distinct CDR3 sequences, around 13% seen once.

The receptor's source is a woman in her twenties or thirties with Graves' hyperthyroidism that later progressed to Graves' ophthalmopathy. Source material: blood. The gene calls are TRBV6-5 and TRBJ2-2; 7 bases are shared with TRBD1. The CDR3 reads CASSYRGLPNTGELFF. The CDR3 region has the DNA TGTGCCAGCAGTTACAGGGGGCTCCCCAACACCGGGGAGCTGTTTTTT.